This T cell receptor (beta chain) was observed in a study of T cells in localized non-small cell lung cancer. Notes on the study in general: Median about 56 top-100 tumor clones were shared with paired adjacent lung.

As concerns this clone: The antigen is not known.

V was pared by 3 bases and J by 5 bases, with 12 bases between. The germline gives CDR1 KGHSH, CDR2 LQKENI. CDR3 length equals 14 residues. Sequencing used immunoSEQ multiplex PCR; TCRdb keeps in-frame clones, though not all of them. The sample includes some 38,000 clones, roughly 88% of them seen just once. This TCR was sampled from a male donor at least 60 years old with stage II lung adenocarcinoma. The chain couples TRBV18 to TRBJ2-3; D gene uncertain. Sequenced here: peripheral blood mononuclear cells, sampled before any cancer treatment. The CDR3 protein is CASSPFQREDTQYF. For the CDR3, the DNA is TGTGCCAGCTCACCCTTCCAAAGAGAAGATACGCAGTATTTT.